These 13 T cell receptor beta chains share one sample of origin, sequenced in a study of cytotoxic CD8 clonotypes in ibrutinib-treated CLL. Using immunoSEQ multiplex PCR, the repertoire was profiled, and TCRdb retains in-frame clones only, with some absent. This table has 100,000 to 150,000 clones, 80% to 90% appearing once. Specimen: PBMCs, collected after 24 months of ibrutinib treatment. These receptor sequences come from a human donor with chronic lymphocytic leukemia.

V usage is TRBV2 and J usage is TRBJ2-5, with 9 bases fitting TRBD2. Losses at the gene ends were 4 bases for V and 5 bases for J; bases not matched to a gene: 11. Germline V CDR1 and CDR2: SNHLY, FYNNEI. This CDR3 has 16 amino acids. CDR3 in DNA: TGTGCCAGCAGTGTCAGTACGTGGAGCGGGGGGGAGACCCAGTACTTC. It specifies CASSVSTWSGGETQYF. The complete variable domain, with remaining parts taken from reference TRBV2 and TRBJ2-5, reads EPEVTQTPSHQVTQMGQEVILRCVPISNHLYFYWYRQILGQKVEFLVSFYNNEISEKSEIFDDQFSVERPDGSNFTLKIRSTKLEDSAMYFCASSVSTWSGGETQYFGPGTRLLVL.

This clone was observed a handful of times. This chain joins TRBV19 and TRBJ2-2; D perhaps matches TRBD2 (5 bases). Deletions cut 5 bases from V and 6 bases from J, with 22 bases between. Looked up from germline, CDR1 is LNHDA and CDR2 is SQIVND (reference sequence). The CDR3 totals 17 residues. The CDR3 sequence is CASSPGSSRYGSGELFF. The CDR3 bases are TGTGCCAGTAGTCCGGGGTCCTCCAGGTACGGGTCCGGGGAGCTGTTTTTT.

This rearrangement joins TRBV7-3 to TRBJ2-7, with 10 bases fitting TRBD1. Germline V gene sequence: CDR1 SGHTA, CDR2 FQGTGA. The CDR3 covers 14 residues. The V segment lost 9 bases and the J segment 1 base; nucleotides outside the gene matches: 6. CDR3 nucleotides: TGTGCCAGTAACGGGACAGGGGTATCCTACGAGCAGTACTTC. Its translation is CASNGTGVSYEQYF.

The CDR3 sequence is CASSLAPTGELFF. The CDR3 coding sequence is TGTGCCAGCAGCTTAGCTCCGACCGGGGAGCTGTTTTTT. The chain employs TRBV7-2 and TRBJ2-2; no reliable D call. From germline, CDR1 is SGHTA and CDR2 FQGNSA. V was trimmed by 0 bases and J by 5 bases, leaving 4 bases between them. This CDR3 comprises 13 residues.

J is TRBJ1-5 and V is TRBV14; 8 nucleotides match TRBD1. The CDR3 contains 16 residues. J lost 3 bases, V lost 3 bases, and 7 bases had no gene match. The germline V gene has CDR1 SGHDN and CDR2 FVKESK. CDR3: CASSHFRDRLNQPQHF. The DNA for the CDR3 is TGTGCCAGCAGCCACTTCCGGGACAGGCTCAATCAGCCCCAGCATTTT.

The V gene is TRBV4-3, the J gene TRBJ2-5, with 7 bases lining up with TRBD2. V lost 1 base and J lost 5; bases outside the gene matches: 4. Germline V CDR1 and CDR2: LGHNA, YSLEER. This CDR3 is built from 14 residues. CDR3 amino acids: CASSQGLAGETQYF. In DNA form, the CDR3 reads TGCGCCAGCAGCCAAGGACTAGCTGGGGAGACCCAGTACTTC.

This CDR3 is CASRIGEGELFF. CDR3 nucleotide sequence: TGTGCCAGTCGAATCGGGGAGGGGGAGCTGTTTTTT. V gene TRBV19 combines with J gene TRBJ2-2, with D tentatively TRBD2 (5 bases). This CDR3 contains 12 residues. Trimming removed 8 bases at V and 8 bases at J, with 12 bases between. Per germline, CDR1 LNHDA and CDR2 SQIVND (reference sequence). The whole variable domain, remainder taken from reference TRBV19 and TRBJ2-2, is DGGITQSPKYLFRKEGQNVTLSCEQNLNHDAMYWYRQDPGQGLRLIYYSQIVNDFQKGDIAEGYSVSREKKESFPLTVTSAQKNPTAFYLCASRIGEGELFFGEGSRLTVL.

The chain recombines TRBV5-1 with TRBJ1-1; D is unresolved. The CDR3 loop spans 13 amino acids. V was trimmed by 5 bases and J by 0 bases, leaving 8 bases between them. CDR1 is SGHRS, CDR2 YFSETQ, per germline. Here the CDR3 DNA reads TGCGCCAGCAGGGATCAGTTGAACACTGAAGCTTTCTTT. It yields the protein CASRDQLNTEAFF.

This clone was observed a single time. This chain uses TRBV28 with TRBJ2-7; 10 nucleotides align to TRBD1. From germline, CDR1 is MDHEN and CDR2 SYDVKM. The CDR3 extends over 14 amino acids. V dropped 6 bases and J dropped 4; count of bases not matched to a gene: 6. CDR3 loop: CASRSTGQGYEQYF. CDR3 DNA: TGTGCCAGCAGATCTACGGGACAGGGGTACGAGCAGTACTTC. Full variable domain (remainder filled in from reference TRBV28 and TRBJ2-7): DVKVTQSSRYLVKRTGEKVFLECVQDMDHENMFWYRQDPGLGLRLIYFSYDVKMKEKGDIPEGYSVSREKKERFSLILESASTNQTSMYLCASRSTGQGYEQYFGPGTRLTVT.

The CDR3 spells CASSFANVLTF. The CDR3 coding sequence is TGTGCCAGCTCATTCGCGAACGTCCTGACTTTC. The chain employs TRBV2 and TRBJ2-6, with D unclear. Germline assignment: CDR1 SNHLY and CDR2 FYNNEI. The V gene lost 8 bases and the J gene lost 10 bases, with 9 bases spanning the gap. This CDR3 has 11 amino acids. Supplemented by reference TRBV2 and TRBJ2-6, the full variable domain reads EPEVTQTPSHQVTQMGQEVILRCVPISNHLYFYWYRQILGQKVEFLVSFYNNEISEKSEIFDDQFSVERPDGSNFTLKIRSTKLEDSAMYFCASSFANVLTFGAGSRLTVL.

This clone was detected a few times. The chain recombines TRBV19 with TRBJ2-7; D may be TRBD2 (7 bases). V shed 6 bases and J shed 6 bases, with 21 bases lying between them. The CDR3 totals 15 residues. Germline assignment: CDR1 LNHDA and CDR2 SQIVND (reference sequence). In nucleotides, the CDR3 is TGTGCCAGTAGACCGTCGGGGGGCCAGTCTCTCGAGCAGTACTTC. It specifies CASRPSGGQSLEQYF.

The chain employs TRBV29-1 and TRBJ2-1, with D hard to call. This CDR3 is built from 15 residues. Germline CDR1 and CDR2: SQVTM and ANQGSEA. The ends were cut back, 3 bases at V and 3 bases at J, with 15 bases in the middle. CDR3 sequence reads: CSVDKSSSNYNEQFF. The CDR3 coding sequence is TGCAGCGTTGATAAGAGTAGCTCAAACTACAATGAGCAGTTCTTC.

The chain combines TRBV5-6 with TRBJ2-1; D may match TRBD1 or TRBD2 (6 bases each). This CDR3 contains 15 residues. Germline values: CDR1 SGHDT, CDR2 YYEEEE. Trimming pared 7 bases from V and 3 bases from J, leaving 17 bases between. The CDR3, as DNA: TGTGCCAGCCTCGGGTTACAGGGACTCTACAATGAGCAGTTCTTC. It encodes CASLGLQGLYNEQFF.